The 25 T cell receptor beta chains below come from one sample, sequenced in a study of glioma-infiltrating T cells. Using RNA template, CDR3s of TCR alpha and beta were amplified with iRepertoire arm-PCR. TCRdb reprocessed the multiplex PCR reads via MiXCR and lists one record per CDR3 protein. The sample carries around 190,000 distinct CDR3 sequences, roughly a third recorded once. Sequencing was performed on glioma tissue, nonneoplastic brain tissue, or PBMCs (not recorded which). These receptors were taken from a human donor with low-grade glioma or glioblastoma, undergoing nonglioma brain surgery, or in good health (not recorded which).

The J gene is TRBJ2-7, the V gene TRBV20-1; TRBD1 or TRBD2 may be the D gene (5 bases each). Germline CDR1 and CDR2: DFQATT and SNEGSKA (reference sequence). The CDR3 totals 12 residues. The V gene lost 8 bases and the J gene lost 3 bases, with 14 bases spanning the gap. CDR3 DNA sequence: TGCAGTCCAACGCTGGGGGTCTACGAGCAGTACTTC. This codes for CSPTLGVYEQYF.

About this clonotype: A read error may explain this, as a much larger clone is one base away. The J gene is TRBJ2-3, the V gene TRBV14; TRBD2 agrees at 12 bases. Trimming cost V 4 bases and J 2 bases; bases outside gene matches: 10. The CDR3 length is 18 residues. Germline CDR1 reads SGHDN; CDR2 reads FVKESK. The CDR3 DNA is TGTGCCAGCAGCCGGCTAGCGGGAGGGCCGAGACACACAGATACGCAGTATTTT. Its translation: CASSRLAGGPRHTDTQYF. The whole variable domain, remainder taken from reference TRBV14 and TRBJ2-3, is EAGVTQFPSHSVIEKGQTVTLRCDPISGHDNLYWYRRVMGKEIKFLLHFVKESKQDESGMPNNRFLAERTGGTYSTLKVQPAELEDSGVYFCASSRLAGGPRHTDTQYFGPGTRLTVL.

This clonotype came up many times. The rearrangement uses TRBV28 and TRBJ1-2; tentative D call: TRBD1 (5 bases). The V end was cut by 6 bases, the J end by 0 bases, with 14 bases between. CDR3 length: 15 residues. The germline gives CDR1 MDHEN, CDR2 SYDVKM. Here the CDR3 reads CASRRGTAANYGYTF. CDR3 DNA sequence: TGTGCCAGCAGACGTGGGACGGCTGCTAACTATGGCTACACCTTC.

The V call is TRBV28, the J call TRBJ2-7, with D perhaps TRBD1 or TRBD2 (5 bases each). Looked up from germline, CDR1 is MDHEN and CDR2 is SYDVKM. Trimming removed 3 bases at V and 11 bases at J, with 14 bases between. The CDR3 covers 12 residues. The CDR3 DNA follows: TGTGCCAGCAGTTTCCCACAGGCCGGGAAGTACTTC. Its translation: CASSFPQAGKYF. Together with reference TRBV28 and TRBJ2-7, the CDR3 gives the full variable domain: DVKVTQSSRYLVKRTGEKVFLECVQDMDHENMFWYRQDPGLGLRLIYFSYDVKMKEKGDIPEGYSVSREKKERFSLILESASTNQTSMYLCASSFPQAGKYFGPGTRLTVT.

This clonotype showed up just a few times. V and J are TRBV13 and TRBJ2-3, with TRBD1 matching 8 bases. From germline, CDR1 is PRHDT and CDR2 FYEKMQ (reference sequence). Germline trimming cut 0 bases from V and 6 bases from J; bases unmatched to any gene: 11. The CDR3 has 17 residues. CDR3 region: CASSLGTTGGSEDTQYF. CDR3 DNA: TGTGCCAGCAGCTTAGGCACTACAGGGGGTTCGGAGGATACGCAGTATTTT.

The chain employs TRBV7-9 and TRBJ2-3, with TRBD2 matching over 10 bases. Germline CDR1 and CDR2: SEHNR and FQNEAQ (reference sequence). The length of the CDR3 is 16 residues. V trimming: 5 bases; J trimming: 4 bases; junction bases outside the gene matches: 9. CDR3 DNA sequence: TGTGCCAGCAGCCGCCAATTAGCGGGAGGAGCAGATACGCAGTATTTT. It specifies CASSRQLAGGADTQYF.

Many counts were recorded for this clonotype. The chain employs TRBV29-1 and TRBJ1-1, with D maybe TRBD1 (5 bases). The CDR3 extends over 12 amino acids. Trimming removed 6 bases at V and 11 bases at J, with 19 bases between. Looked up from germline, CDR1 is SQVTM and CDR2 is ANQGSEA. CDR3 sequence (DNA): TGCAGCGTCTACTTGGGACCCCCGAGTGCTTTCTTT. Amino acids: CSVYLGPPSAFF.

Points on this clonotype: This sequence may be a read error, since a much larger clone differs from it by one base. This sequence joins TRBV7-9 and TRBJ1-2, with D perhaps TRBD1 (6 bases). Germline V CDR1 and CDR2: SEHNR, FQNEAQ (reference sequence). The CDR3 totals 12 residues. The CDR3 spells CASSLNRESIAF. The CDR3, as DNA: TGTGCCAGCAGCCTAAACAGGGAAAGCATCGCCTTC.

At least ten counts were recorded for this clonotype. The rearrangement links TRBV20-1 to TRBJ2-7; 7 bases line up with TRBD2. With 7 bases clipped from V and 4 bases from J, the junction kept 7 bases outside the gene matches. Per the germline V gene, CDR1 is DFQATT and CDR2 is SNEGSKA (reference sequence). The CDR3 length is 12 residues. The CDR3 sequence is CSGSQGLYEQYF. In nucleotides, the CDR3 is TGCAGTGGAAGTCAGGGACTATACGAGCAGTACTTC.

There are many counts of this clonotype. The CDR3 is CASREGGSSNEQFF. CDR3 in DNA: TGTGCCAGCAGGGAGGGAGGGAGCTCGAATGAGCAGTTCTTC. The V and J genes are TRBV6-1 and TRBJ2-1, with 7 positions matching TRBD2. Germline trimming cut 6 bases from V and 7 bases from J; bases unmatched to any gene: 9. CDR1 and CDR2 (germline): MNHNS, SASEGT. CDR3 length: 14 residues.

This clonotype was seen more than once but under ten times. Sequence at one end of the junction differs from germline and may be a read error. The chain recombines TRBV7-3 with TRBJ1-5, with D possibly TRBD1 on 5 matching bases. Per the germline V gene, CDR1 is SGHTA and CDR2 is FQGTGA. The length of the CDR3 is 13 residues. The CDR3 DNA is TGTGCCGGCAGCTCGACCGGGGGGCAGCCCCAGCATTTT. Amino acid sequence: CAGSSTGGQPQHF. Complete variable domain (other parts from reference TRBV7-3 and TRBJ1-5): GAGVSQTPSNKVTEKGKYVELRCDPISGHTALYWYRQSLGQGPEFLIYFQGTGAADDSGLPNDRFFAVRPEGSVSTLKIQRTERGDSAVYLCAGSSTGGQPQHFGDGTRLSIL.

The chain is built from TRBV28 and TRBJ2-5; D is undetermined. The CDR3 consists of 12 residues. Germline V gene lookup returns CDR1 MDHEN and CDR2 SYDVKM. V was shortened by 6 bases and J by 2 bases, with 7 bases between the two germline ends. The CDR3 is CASRGSQETQYF. CDR3 in DNA: TGTGCCAGCAGGGGATCGCAAGAGACCCAGTACTTC.

This clonotype was seen ten or more times. This chain links TRBV20-1 with TRBJ2-1, with 7 bases matching TRBD2. The germline V gene encodes CDR1 DFQATT and CDR2 SNEGSKA (reference sequence). J lost 7 bases, V lost 1 base, and 10 bases had no gene match. CDR3 size: 15 residues. CDR3 protein: CSARVAAGPPNEQFF. CDR3 sequence (DNA): TGCAGTGCTAGAGTCGCAGCGGGACCCCCGAATGAGCAGTTCTTC.

This clonotype was detected ten times or more. The CDR3 nucleotides read TGTGCCAGCAGTTGGTACAGCGGCGAGACCCAGTACTTC. The encoded protein is CASSWYSGETQYF. This chain joins TRBV6-2 or TRBV6-3 and TRBJ2-5, with D possibly being TRBD2 (5 bases). Germline assignment: CDR1 MNHEY and CDR2 SVGEGT. The CDR3 runs 13 residues. Between the trimmed V and J ends, which lost 4 bases and 5 bases, there was a span of 11 bases.

Notes on this clonotype: Possible read error: a much larger clone is one base away. This chain links TRBV25-1 with TRBJ2-1, with D unclear. Germline assignment: CDR1 MGHDK and CDR2 SYGVNS. This CDR3 spans 12 amino acids. Trimming removed 6 bases at V and 3 bases at J, with 6 bases between. The CDR3 DNA sequence: TGTGCCAGCAGATACAACTACAATGAGCAGTTCTTC. It yields the protein CASRYNYNEQFF.

This clonotype was seen many times. The chain carries TRBV28 and TRBJ2-7; D gene uncertain. Germline CDR1 MDHEN, CDR2 SYDVKM. The CDR3 totals 15 residues. V lost 2 bases and J 2 bases, leaving 13 bases between the germline ends. The CDR3 loop is CASSLMPRLTYEQYF. In nucleotides, the CDR3 is TGTGCCAGCAGTTTAATGCCACGCCTGACCTACGAGCAGTACTTC.

In this sample, this clonotype turned up many times. V gene TRBV2 combines with J gene TRBJ1-6; D ambiguous. Germline CDR1 and CDR2: SNHLY and FYNNEI. CDR3 size: 11 residues. V was trimmed by 1 base and J by 16 bases, leaving 8 bases between them. The CDR3 DNA sequence: TGTGCCAGCAGTGAAGGCCGTCCTCTCCACTTT. Amino acids: CASSEGRPLHF.

This clonotype was seen repeatedly, ten times or more. The V call is TRBV18, the J call TRBJ1-1; unclear D gene. The CDR3 runs to 14 residues. V was clipped by 4 bases and J by 0 bases, with 9 bases between them. Germline V lookup: CDR1 KGHSH, CDR2 LQKENI. CDR3 sequence: CASSQEQMNTEAFF. In nucleotides, the CDR3 is TGTGCCAGCTCACAGGAACAGATGAACACTGAAGCTTTCTTT.

In its sample, this clonotype was seen a few times. The chain couples TRBV19 to TRBJ2-3, with D maybe TRBD2 (6 bases). There are 14 residues in the CDR3. V was cut by 6 bases and J by 0 bases, with 10 bases left in between. The germline V gene encodes CDR1 LNHDA and CDR2 SQIVND (reference sequence). Here the CDR3 reads CASSPRESTDTQYF. The CDR3 region has the DNA TGTGCCAGTAGCCCTCGGGAGAGCACAGATACGCAGTATTTT. The variable domain in full, completed from reference TRBV19 and TRBJ2-3, reads DGGITQSPKYLFRKEGQNVTLSCEQNLNHDAMYWYRQDPGQGLRLIYYSQIVNDFQKGDIAEGYSVSREKKESFPLTVTSAQKNPTAFYLCASSPRESTDTQYFGPGTRLTVL.

As concerns this clonotype: The junction differs from germline at one of its ends, possibly a read error. This sequence joins TRBV6-1 and TRBJ2-6; D gene uncertain. Germline V lookup: CDR1 MNHNS, CDR2 SASEGT. CDR3 length: 15 amino acids. The CDR3 protein is CASSEQWAWANALTF. CDR3 nucleotide sequence: TGTGCCAGCAGTGAACAATGGGCCTGGGCCAACGCCCTGACTTTC.

There are many counts of this clonotype. This chain uses TRBV11-2 with TRBJ1-6; no definite D call. Germline V gives CDR1 SGHAT, CDR2 FQNNGV. This CDR3 has 12 amino acids. Trimming took off 5 bases at V and 7 bases at J, with 6 bases between the two ends. The CDR3 reads CASSQPNSPLHF. The CDR3 DNA sequence: TGTGCCAGCAGCCAGCCGAATTCACCCCTCCACTTT.

As for this clonotype: This may arise from a read error, as a much more abundant clone is one base away. This chain joins TRBV28 and TRBJ1-5, with TRBD1 as a possible D gene (6 bases). The CDR3 is 15 residues long. Per germline, CDR1 MDHEN and CDR2 SYDVKM. The V end was cut by 6 bases, the J end by 5 bases, with 17 bases between. The DNA of the CDR3 is TGTGCCAGCAGCCCTGACAGGCTAGACCATCAGCCCCAGCATTTT. Amino acids: CASSPDRLDHQPQHF. Combining the CDR3 with reference TRBV28 and TRBJ1-5 gives the whole variable domain DVKVTQSSRYLVKRTGEKVFLECVQDMDHENMFWYRQDPGLGLRLIYFSYDVKMKEKGDIPEGYSVSREKKERFSLILESASTNQTSMYLCASSPDRLDHQPQHFGDGTRLSIL.

About this clonotype itself: A read error is possible here, since a much larger clone lies one base away. This sequence joins TRBV7-2 and TRBJ1-2; 8 bases are a match to TRBD1. The CDR3 has 17 amino acids. Germline lookup yields CDR1 SGHTA and CDR2 FQGNSA. The CDR3 is CAISPYSLDRGAGGYTF. For the CDR3, the DNA is TGTGCCATCAGCCCTTACTCCCTAGACAGGGGCGCAGGTGGCTACACCTTC.

On this clonotype itself: This may be a read error: a much more frequent sequence differs by one nucleotide. The CDR3 carries no conserved terminal phenylalanine or tryptophan, so it likely arises from a read error. The chain couples TRBV7-2 to TRBJ1-1, with a weak D call TRBD1 (6 bases). Trimming cost V 5 bases and J 0 bases, with 19 bases left between them. The CDR3 has 17 amino acids. Germline V gives CDR1 SGHTA, CDR2 FQGNSA. This CDR3 is CASSPRSGGQMNTEAFY. For the CDR3, the DNA is TGTGCCAGCAGCCCAAGGAGCGGGGGCCAAATGAACACTGAAGCTTTCTAT.

The J gene is TRBJ2-7, the V gene TRBV27, with D possibly being TRBD2 (5 bases). There are 15 residues in the CDR3. The V and J ends lost 6 bases and 5 bases respectively, with 20 bases between them. Germline V gene sequence: CDR1 MNHEY, CDR2 SMNVEV (reference sequence). Written as DNA, the CDR3 is TGTGCCAGCAGCCCCGGGAACCCAGATTACAACGAGCAGTACTTC. Translated, it gives CASSPGNPDYNEQYF.